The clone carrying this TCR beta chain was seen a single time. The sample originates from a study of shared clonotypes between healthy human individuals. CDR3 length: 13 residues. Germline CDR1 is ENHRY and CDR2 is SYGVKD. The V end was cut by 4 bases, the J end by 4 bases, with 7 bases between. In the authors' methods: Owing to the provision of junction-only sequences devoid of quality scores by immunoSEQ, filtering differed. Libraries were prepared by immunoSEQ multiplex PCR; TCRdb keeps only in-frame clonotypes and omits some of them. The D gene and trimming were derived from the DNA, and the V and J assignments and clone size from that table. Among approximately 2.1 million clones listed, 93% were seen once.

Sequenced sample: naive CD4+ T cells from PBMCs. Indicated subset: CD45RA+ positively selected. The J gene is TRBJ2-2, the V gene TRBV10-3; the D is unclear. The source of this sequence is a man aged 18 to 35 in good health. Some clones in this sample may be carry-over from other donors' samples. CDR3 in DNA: TGTGCCATCAGTGCCATTTCCACCGGGGAGCTGTTTTTT. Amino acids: CAISAISTGELFF.